Below are 15 T cell receptor beta chains sequenced from a single sample in a study of blood T cells in healthy people across ages. Alongside a J-beta primer mix, a sample-barcoded 5' primer served in a second PCR lasting about 7 to 12 cycles. TCRdb reprocessed the 5' RACE reads via MiXCR and lists one record per CDR3 protein. This table holds around 2 million distinct CDR3 sequences, about 39% found once. Sequencing was performed on blood. These receptors came from a human donor in good health.

V is TRBV20-1 and J is TRBJ1-1, with D unresolved. The V end lost 5 bases, the J end lost 6 bases, and 10 bases lay between the germline ends. The CDR3 is 11 residues long. Germline CDR1 is DFQATT and CDR2 is SNEGSKA (reference sequence). DNA for the CDR3: TGCAGTGCTCAGACACCGGCTGAAGCTTTCTTT. This translates into CSAQTPAEAFF.

A few counts support this clonotype. The chain couples TRBV14 to TRBJ2-5, with a possible D match to TRBD2 (5 bases). Germline CDR1 reads SGHDN; CDR2 reads FVKESK. V was clipped by 4 bases and J by 4 bases, with 16 bases between them. The CDR3 spans 15 residues. CDR3 coding DNA: TGTGCCAGCAGCCCCCGGCGAGGGAACGGAGAGACCCAGTACTTC. Protein product: CASSPRRGNGETQYF.

The CDR3 nucleotides are TGTGCCAGCAGCCAAGATGTTCCGAGGGGCGTAGGTGGTGGCTACACCTTC. Translating gives CASSQDVPRGVGGGYTF. The genes are TRBV4-2 and TRBJ1-2, with D perhaps matching TRBD1 (5 bases). Trimming took off 0 bases at V and 7 bases at J, with 21 bases between the two ends. The germline gives CDR1 LGHNA, CDR2 YNFKEQ. CDR3 length equals 17 residues.

This chain links TRBV7-2 with TRBJ2-1, with TRBD1 identical over 7 bases. J was trimmed by 12 bases and V by 3 bases; bases with no gene match: 5. Germline CDR1 SGHTA, CDR2 FQGNSA. The CDR3 totals 12 residues. In DNA form, the CDR3 reads TGTGCCAGCAGCTTCTCGACAGGGTCGCAGTTCTTC. It codes for CASSFSTGSQFF.

The V call is TRBV2, the J call TRBJ2-5, with 8 bases lining up with TRBD2. Germline trimming cut 0 bases from V and 4 bases from J; bases unmatched to any gene: 7. This CDR3 has 16 residues. Germline V gives CDR1 SNHLY, CDR2 FYNNEI. CDR3 amino acids: CASSEALTSGLETQYF. For the CDR3, the DNA is TGTGCCAGCAGTGAAGCGCTTACTAGCGGCTTAGAGACCCAGTACTTC. Based on the CDR3 plus reference TRBV2 and TRBJ2-5, the full variable domain is EPEVTQTPSHQVTQMGQEVILRCVPISNHLYFYWYRQILGQKVEFLVSFYNNEISEKSEIFDDQFSVERPDGSNFTLKIRSTKLEDSAMYFCASSEALTSGLETQYFGPGTRLLVL.

This chain connects TRBV5-1 to TRBJ1-1, with D perhaps matching TRBD1 (6 bases). V was shortened by 7 bases and J by 5 bases, with 15 bases between the two germline ends. The germline V gene has CDR1 SGHRS and CDR2 YFSETQ. This CDR3 region has 13 residues. CDR3 DNA sequence: TGCGCCAGCCGGGGGCTAGACGGGACTGAAGCTTTCTTT. This encodes CASRGLDGTEAFF. Filled out from reference TRBV5-1 and TRBJ1-1, the complete variable domain reads KAGVTQTPRYLIKTRGQQVTLSCSPISGHRSVSWYQQTPGQGLQFLFEYFSETQRNKGNFPGRFSGRQFSNSRSEMNVSTLELGDSALYLCASRGLDGTEAFFGQGTRLTVV.

The chain links TRBV4-1 to TRBJ1-2; 7 bases fit TRBD1. The CDR3 is 15 amino acids. Trimming at V came to 4 bases and at J to 0 bases, leaving 5 bases not matched to a gene. Germline assignment: CDR1 MGHRA and CDR2 YSYEKL. The CDR3 bases are TGCGCCAGCAGCCCTCTACAGGGGACTAACTATGGCTACACCTTC. It encodes CASSPLQGTNYGYTF.

The chain recombines TRBV9 with TRBJ1-1; 7 positions match TRBD1. Germline CDR1 is SGDLS and CDR2 is YYNGEE. V dropped 4 bases and J dropped 6; count of bases not matched to a gene: 12. The CDR3 loop spans 15 amino acids. The CDR3 here is CASSFKGTGDAEAFF. The CDR3 bases are TGTGCCAGCAGCTTTAAGGGAACAGGGGACGCTGAAGCTTTCTTT.

The chain is built from TRBV29-1 and TRBJ1-2; TRBD1 aligns across 7 bases. The CDR3 totals 11 residues. V gave up 6 bases and J gave up 8 bases; unmatched junction bases: 6. CDR1 is SQVTM, CDR2 ANQGSEA, per germline. CDR3 region: CSVVRGEGYTF. The CDR3 coding sequence is TGCAGCGTCGTCAGGGGGGAGGGCTACACCTTC.

This clonotype was seen a few times. The rearrangement uses TRBV20-1 and TRBJ2-7, with 14 bases identical to TRBD2. Trimming removed 3 bases from V and 3 bases from J; junction bases left unmatched: 4. Germline assignment: CDR1 DFQATT and CDR2 SNEGSKA (reference sequence). This CDR3 has 15 residues. In DNA form, the CDR3 reads TGCAGTGCTAGCCGACTAGCGGGGGGGTACTACGAGCAGTACTTC. It codes for CSASRLAGGYYEQYF.

The chain combines TRBV20-1 with TRBJ2-7; 11 bases map to TRBD2. This CDR3 is built from 14 residues. The V gene end was trimmed by 6 bases and the J gene end by 5 bases; junction bases not matched to a gene: 9. Germline loops: CDR1 DFQATT, CDR2 SNEGSKA (reference sequence). The CDR3 is CSAQTTSGVNEQYF. The CDR3 DNA reads TGCAGTGCCCAGACGACTAGCGGGGTCAACGAGCAGTACTTC.

The chain couples TRBV4-3 to TRBJ2-5; D may be TRBD1 or TRBD2 (5 bases each). The germline V gene has CDR1 LGHNA and CDR2 YSLEER. V was cut by 4 bases and J by 2 bases, with 20 bases left in between. The CDR3 has 17 amino acids. The CDR3 reads CASSPLFRGPSQETQYF. The CDR3 bases are TGCGCCAGCAGCCCCCTATTCCGGGGCCCGTCACAAGAGACCCAGTACTTC.

The genes are TRBV4-3 and TRBJ2-1, with D perhaps being TRBD1 or TRBD2 (6 bases each). Germline V gene lookup returns CDR1 LGHNA and CDR2 YSLEER. The CDR3 covers 16 residues. V gave up 0 bases and J gave up 3 bases, with 12 bases separating them. This chain's CDR3 is CASSQDGGRDYNEQFF. The DNA of the CDR3 is TGCGCCAGCAGCCAAGATGGGGGGCGCGACTACAATGAGCAGTTCTTC.

This rearrangement joins TRBV4-1 to TRBJ2-7; TRBD2 matches at 13 bases. V was clipped by 0 bases and J by 1 base; unmatched bases: 6. The CDR3 runs to 18 residues. The germline CDR1 and CDR2 sequences are MGHRA and YSYEKL. The CDR3 DNA is TGCGCCAGCAGCCAAGATTTCACTAGCGGGGGGGTTTCCTACGAGCAGTACTTC. Translated: CASSQDFTSGGVSYEQYF.

The chain combines TRBV4-1 with TRBJ2-1, with 9 bases lining up with TRBD2. Germline V gene data show CDR1 as MGHRA and CDR2 as YSYEKL. V lost 3 bases, J lost 3 bases, and 9 bases stayed unmatched. The CDR3 covers 17 residues. DNA for the CDR3: TGCGCCAGCAGCCAGATTAGCGGGGGCTTAATCTACAATGAGCAGTTCTTC. Protein sequence: CASSQISGGLIYNEQFF.